One sample yielded the 30 T cell receptor beta chains listed below, sequenced in a study of blood T cell repertoires in COVID-19. Only in-frame clones appear in the TCRdb table, and some are missing; sequencing was by immunoSEQ multiplex PCR. The sample gives 490,000 or so clones, approximately 91% of which show up once; 6.5% to 9.5% is in the top ten. The sample comprised PBMCs or T cells enriched from blood (not recorded which). The receptors here all came from an older woman who had recovered from COVID-19.

This rearrangement joins TRBV5-6 to TRBJ1-2, with TRBD1 matching 8 bases. Germline V CDR1 and CDR2: SGHDT, YYEEEE. The CDR3 totals 14 residues. Trimming took 1 base from V and 6 from J; bases not matched to a gene: 5. As DNA, the CDR3 is TGTGCCAGCAGCTTGACGGACAGGGTTCATGGCTACACCTTC. Its translation is CASSLTDRVHGYTF.

This sequence joins TRBV19 and TRBJ2-1, with 9 nucleotides matching TRBD2. Germline V gene sequence: CDR1 LNHDA, CDR2 SQIVND (reference sequence). The CDR3 spans 15 residues. V was clipped by 2 bases and J by 7 bases; unmatched bases: 6. CDR3 DNA: TGTGCCAGTAGTATACTGGCGGGGGGGCCAAATGAGCAGTTCTTC. Amino acids: CASSILAGGPNEQFF.

The V and J genes are TRBV7-9 and TRBJ1-1, with 7 bases identical to TRBD1. CDR1 and CDR2 from the germline V gene are SEHNR and FQNEAQ (reference sequence). The CDR3 covers 15 residues. The trim removed 5 bases at V and 0 bases at J, leaving 6 bases unmatched. CDR3 bases: TGTGCCAGCAGCACATTACAGGGGATGAACACTGAAGCTTTCTTT. Translating it yields CASSTLQGMNTEAFF.

This chain connects TRBV21-1 to TRBJ1-1; the table assigns TRBD1, which was not confirmed against the DNA. TRBV21-1 is listed as a pseudogene. The CDR3 loop spans 17 amino acids. CDR3 sequence: CASSKVGDRKKDTEAFF. The CDR3 DNA reads as TGTGCCAGCAGCAAAGTGGGGGACAGAAAAAAAGACACTGAAGCTTTCTTT.

V gene TRBV5-1 combines with J gene TRBJ2-7, with 7 bases aligning to TRBD2. Germline V lookup: CDR1 SGHRS, CDR2 YFSETQ. Losses at the gene ends were 0 bases for V and 2 bases for J; bases not matched to a gene: 8. The CDR3 sequence is 16 residues long. The CDR3 loop reads CASSLGVRGSPYEQYF. The CDR3, as DNA: TGCGCCAGCAGCTTGGGGGTGCGGGGGTCCCCCTACGAGCAGTACTTC.

V and J are TRBV6-5 and TRBJ1-2; the match to TRBD1 covers 8 bases. This CDR3 spans 15 amino acids. The germline V gene encodes CDR1 MNHEY and CDR2 SVGAGI. Trimming at V came to 7 bases and at J to 5 bases, leaving 12 bases not matched to a gene. In DNA form, the CDR3 reads TGTGCCAGCAAAGCCGGCGACAGGGGCTCTTATGGCTACACCTTC. As protein: CASKAGDRGSYGYTF.

This clone was detected a few times. The sample has other DNA sequences that encode this CDR3 too. The CDR3 DNA sequence: TGTGCCTGGAGACAGGGACTGAACACTGAAGCTTTCTTT. Protein product: CAWRQGLNTEAFF. J is TRBJ1-1 and V is TRBV30, with a tentative D call TRBD1 (6 bases). The V end lost 3 bases, the J end lost 0 bases, and 8 bases lay between the germline ends. Germline lookup yields CDR1 GTSNPN and CDR2 SVGIG (reference sequence). This CDR3 region has 13 residues.

The rearrangement uses TRBV19 and TRBJ1-5; D gene uncertain. Trimming pared 2 bases from V and 6 bases from J, leaving 11 bases between. CDR1 is LNHDA, CDR2 SQIVND, per germline (reference sequence). The CDR3 has 14 residues. The CDR3 DNA reads TGTGCCAGTAGTATATCGGCACCGGGTCAGCCCCAGCATTTT. It yields the protein CASSISAPGQPQHF.

The V call is TRBV5-1, the J call TRBJ2-5; possibly TRBD1 for D (6 bases). This CDR3 spans 14 amino acids. Germline CDR1 SGHRS, CDR2 YFSETQ. V lost 0 bases and J 5 bases, leaving 11 bases between the germline ends. CDR3 DNA: TGCGCCAGCAGCTTGGTCTCGCAGGGGGAGACCCAGTACTTC. Translated: CASSLVSQGETQYF.

The chain joins TRBV10-1 to TRBJ2-1; 8 bases line up with TRBD2. The J segment lost 12 bases and the V segment lost 3 bases, leaving 13 bases of the junction unmatched. The germline gives CDR1 WNHNN, CDR2 SYGVQD (reference sequence). The CDR3 runs to 15 residues. The chain's CDR3 is CASSETSARGGGQFF. For the CDR3, the DNA is TGCGCCAGCAGTGAAACGAGTGCACGGGGGGGCGGGCAGTTCTTC.

The DNA of the CDR3 is TGTGCCAGCAGCCGAAAACTAGCGGGGGGCTACAATGAGCAGTTCTTC. It yields the protein CASSRKLAGGYNEQFF. This chain joins TRBV4-2 and TRBJ2-1; the match to TRBD2 covers 12 bases. Germline CDR1 is LGHNA and CDR2 is YNFKEQ. This CDR3 comprises 16 residues. V gave up 4 bases and J gave up 3 bases; unmatched junction bases: 4.

The chain links TRBV20-1 to TRBJ2-1; D possibly corresponds to TRBD2 (6 bases). V lost 3 bases to trimming and J lost 1 base, with 13 bases between them. This CDR3 region has 15 residues. Germline values: CDR1 DFQATT, CDR2 SNEGSKA (reference sequence). CDR3 coding DNA: TGCAGTGCTAGTATCGGGGGAAGGTCCTACAATGAGCAGTTCTTC. Residues: CSASIGGRSYNEQFF.

This rearrangement joins TRBV5-1 to TRBJ2-2; D might be TRBD2 (5 bases). Trimming shortened V by 0 bases and J by 4 bases, and 13 bases separated the two germline ends. CDR1 is SGHRS and CDR2 is YFSETQ in the germline V gene. This CDR3 region has 16 residues. CDR3: CASSLAGRLRTGELFF. As DNA, the CDR3 is TGCGCCAGCAGCTTGGCCGGTAGACTACGCACCGGGGAGCTGTTTTTT.

In the case of this clone: The sample contains more than one DNA sequence encoding this CDR3. The CDR3 DNA reads TGCGCCAGCAGCCTTAGCGGGGGGGCCCTCAATGAGCAGTTCTTC. Protein product: CASSLSGGALNEQFF. The chain couples TRBV5-1 to TRBJ2-1; 11 bases align to TRBD2. Germline trimming cut 4 bases from V and 6 bases from J; bases unmatched to any gene: 6. This CDR3 comprises 15 residues. Germline CDR1 is SGHRS and CDR2 is YFSETQ.

The CDR3 loop is CASSPRSHTPFF. The CDR3 coding sequence is TGTGCCAGCTCACCACGGAGCCATACGCCTTTCTTT. The chain joins TRBV18 to TRBJ1-1, with D unresolved. The CDR3 length is 12 residues. Trimming left V 1 base short and J 12 bases short, with 12 bases between. Germline CDR1 reads KGHSH; CDR2 reads LQKENI.

This chain links TRBV3-1 (or the pseudogene TRBV3-2) with TRBJ2-3; D remains unclear. The CDR3 extends over 12 amino acids. Germline CDR1 reads LGHDT; CDR2 reads YNNKEL (reference sequence). Trimming took 1 base from V and 5 from J, leaving 4 bases between them. CDR3 amino acids: CASSQVEDTQYF. The CDR3 DNA sequence: TGTGCCAGCAGCCAAGTAGAAGATACGCAGTATTTT.

The chain is built from TRBV7-2 and TRBJ1-5, with D tentatively TRBD1 (6 bases). The CDR3 contains 14 residues. V was shortened by 5 bases and J by 7 bases, with 15 bases between the two germline ends. Germline V CDR1 and CDR2: SGHTA, FQGNSA. The CDR3 bases are TGTGCCAGCAGCCTGGGACATAACGGGCAGCCCCAGCATTTT. Its protein is CASSLGHNGQPQHF.

The chain combines TRBV19 with TRBJ1-2; 8 bases line up with TRBD1. This CDR3 is built from 14 residues. V was clipped by 2 bases and J by 7 bases; unmatched bases: 6. The germline CDR1 and CDR2 sequences are LNHDA and SQIVND (reference sequence). Here the CDR3 DNA reads TGTGCCAGTAGTATAACTGGACAGGGAATTGGCTACACCTTC. Residues: CASSITGQGIGYTF.

The chain joins TRBV27 to TRBJ1-1, with 8 bases fitting TRBD1. The germline CDR1 and CDR2 sequences are MNHEY and SMNVEV (reference sequence). The CDR3 extends over 14 amino acids. After removal of 8 bases from V and 3 bases from J, the junction contained 8 bases not matched to a gene. CDR3 sequence reads: CASSLQGGHTEAFF. The CDR3, as DNA: TGTGCCAGCTCGTTACAGGGGGGACACACTGAAGCTTTCTTT.

The rearrangement links TRBV5-1 to TRBJ1-4; D not resolved. Germline values: CDR1 SGHRS, CDR2 YFSETQ. This CDR3 has 15 residues. With 4 bases removed from V and 0 bases from J, the gap between germline ends came to 10 bases. This chain's CDR3 is CASSTTGATNEKLFF. As DNA, the CDR3 is TGCGCCAGCAGCACCACCGGGGCAACTAATGAAAAACTGTTTTTT.

CDR3 in amino acids: CASSARAGQGSEAFF. The CDR3 DNA follows: TGTGCCAGCAGCGCTAGGGCGGGACAGGGGAGTGAAGCTTTCTTT. The chain recombines TRBV7-8 with TRBJ1-1; TRBD1 matches at 10 bases. CDR3 length: 15 residues. Germline-derived CDR1 and CDR2 are SGHVS and FQNEAQ. V dropped 5 bases and J dropped 7; count of bases not matched to a gene: 10.

The chain employs TRBV7-9 and TRBJ2-7, with TRBD2 as a possible D gene (5 bases). V was cut by 4 bases and J by 4 bases, with 11 bases left in between. CDR1 is SEHNR, CDR2 FQNEAQ, per germline (reference sequence). The CDR3 sequence is 13 residues long. The CDR3 DNA reads as TGTGCCAGCAGCTCGGAGAGGGCGTACGAGCAGTACTTC. It yields the protein CASSSERAYEQYF.

J is TRBJ1-2 and V is TRBV25-1; 7 nucleotides align to TRBD1. Per the germline V gene, CDR1 is MGHDK and CDR2 is SYGVNS. The CDR3 sequence is 15 residues long. The V gene end was trimmed by 2 bases and the J gene end by 5 bases; junction bases not matched to a gene: 8. In DNA form, the CDR3 reads TGTGCCAGCAGTGAACCGGGACAGCCCATGTATGGCTACACCTTC. Its translation: CASSEPGQPMYGYTF.

This chain connects TRBV11-2 to TRBJ1-6; D gene unclear. Trimming cost V 2 bases and J 6 bases, with 8 bases left between them. This CDR3 has 14 residues. CDR1 is SGHAT and CDR2 is FQNNGV in the germline V gene. The CDR3 DNA sequence: TGTGCCAGCAGCTTATGGCGGAGTAATTCACCCCTCCACTTT. Encoded protein: CASSLWRSNSPLHF.

The chain combines TRBV19 with TRBJ2-5, with 7 bases aligning to TRBD2. Trimming took 6 bases from V and 7 from J; bases not matched to a gene: 5. The germline CDR1 and CDR2 sequences are LNHDA and SQIVND (reference sequence). The CDR3 consists of 12 residues. CDR3 in amino acids: CASSLTGGTQYF. The DNA of the CDR3 is TGTGCCAGTAGCCTCACGGGGGGGACCCAGTACTTC.

The chain uses TRBV9 and TRBJ1-2; D perhaps matches TRBD1 (6 bases). The CDR3 totals 12 residues. V was pared by 3 bases and J by 8 bases, with 11 bases between. Germline assignment: CDR1 SGDLS and CDR2 YYNGEE. The CDR3 nucleotides are TGTGCCAGCAGCGCCTCAGGGGTAGGCTACACCTTC. This gives the protein CASSASGVGYTF.

The chain joins TRBV20-1 to TRBJ2-6, with D perhaps TRBD1 (5 bases). The CDR3 runs to 15 residues. V lost 3 bases and J 0 bases, leaving 9 bases between the germline ends. The germline V gene encodes CDR1 DFQATT and CDR2 SNEGSKA (reference sequence). CDR3 loop: CSASHRTSGANVLTF. Written as DNA, the CDR3 is TGCAGTGCTAGTCACAGGACCTCTGGGGCCAACGTCCTGACTTTC.

The V call is TRBV5-1, the J call TRBJ2-1; 9 bases agree with TRBD1. V lost 1 base to trimming and J lost 7 bases; unmatched junction nucleotides: 21. CDR3 size: 20 residues. Germline V gives CDR1 SGHRS, CDR2 YFSETQ. CDR3 sequence: CASSLRISGQGLTRGNEQFF. Here the CDR3 DNA reads TGCGCCAGCAGCTTGAGAATTTCAGGACAGGGGCTTACCCGGGGGAATGAGCAGTTCTTC.

The rearrangement links TRBV2 to TRBJ1-4; D gene ambiguous. The CDR3 runs 14 residues. Trimming removed 6 bases at V and 5 bases at J, with 13 bases between. Germline loops: CDR1 SNHLY, CDR2 FYNNEI. The CDR3 coding sequence is TGTGCCAGCAGATCGAACGGAGGGAATGAAAAACTGTTTTTT. Amino acid sequence: CASRSNGGNEKLFF.

The gene calls are TRBV5-1 and TRBJ1-5; no definite D call. CDR1 and CDR2 from the germline V gene are SGHRS and YFSETQ. V was cut by 1 base and J by 3 bases, with 11 bases left in between. The CDR3 runs to 15 residues. The chain's CDR3 is CASSLSGLLNQPQHF. Written as DNA, the CDR3 is TGCGCCAGCAGCTTGAGCGGTCTCCTCAATCAGCCCCAGCATTTT.